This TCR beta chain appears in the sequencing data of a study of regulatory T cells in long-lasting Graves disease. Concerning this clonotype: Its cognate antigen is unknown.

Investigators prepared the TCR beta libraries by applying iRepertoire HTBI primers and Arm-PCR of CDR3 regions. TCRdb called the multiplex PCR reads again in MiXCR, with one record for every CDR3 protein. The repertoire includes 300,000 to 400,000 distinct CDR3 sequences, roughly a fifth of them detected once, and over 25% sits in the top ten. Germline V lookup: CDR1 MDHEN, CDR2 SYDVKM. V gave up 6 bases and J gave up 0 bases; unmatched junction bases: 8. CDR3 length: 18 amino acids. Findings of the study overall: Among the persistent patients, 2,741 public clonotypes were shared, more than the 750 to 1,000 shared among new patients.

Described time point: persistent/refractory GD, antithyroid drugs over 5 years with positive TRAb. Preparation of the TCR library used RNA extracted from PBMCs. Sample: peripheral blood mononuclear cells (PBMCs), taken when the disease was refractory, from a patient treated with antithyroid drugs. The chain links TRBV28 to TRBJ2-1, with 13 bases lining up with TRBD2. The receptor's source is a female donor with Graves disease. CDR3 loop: CASRAFWTSGGSYNEQFF. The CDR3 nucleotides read TGTGCCAGCAGGGCTTTTTGGACTAGCGGGGGCTCCTACAATGAGCAGTTCTTC.